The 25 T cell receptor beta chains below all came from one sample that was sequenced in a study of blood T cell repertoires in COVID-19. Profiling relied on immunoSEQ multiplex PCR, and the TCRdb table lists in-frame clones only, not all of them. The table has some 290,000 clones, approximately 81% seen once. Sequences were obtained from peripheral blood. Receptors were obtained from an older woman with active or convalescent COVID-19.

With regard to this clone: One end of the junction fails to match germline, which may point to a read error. For the CDR3, the DNA is TGTGCCAGCATCAGGGAGGGGCCGACCCCTTTC. It specifies CASIREGPTPF. V and J are TRBV2 and TRBJ1-2; tentatively, D is TRBD1 (5 bases). The CDR3 totals 11 residues. Germline CDR1 SNHLY, CDR2 FYNNEI.

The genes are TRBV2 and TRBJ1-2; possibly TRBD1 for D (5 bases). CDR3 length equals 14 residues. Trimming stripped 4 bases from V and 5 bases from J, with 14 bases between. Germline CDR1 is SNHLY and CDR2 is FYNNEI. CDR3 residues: CASSGGPRRYGYTF. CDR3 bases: TGTGCCAGCAGTGGGGGCCCCAGAAGATATGGCTACACCTTC.

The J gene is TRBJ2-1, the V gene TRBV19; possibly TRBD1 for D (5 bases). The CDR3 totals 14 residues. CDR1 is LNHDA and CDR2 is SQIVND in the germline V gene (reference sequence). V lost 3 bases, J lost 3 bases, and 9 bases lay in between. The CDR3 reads CASSIDSYYNEQFF. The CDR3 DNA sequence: TGTGCCAGTAGTATCGACAGCTACTACAATGAGCAGTTCTTC.

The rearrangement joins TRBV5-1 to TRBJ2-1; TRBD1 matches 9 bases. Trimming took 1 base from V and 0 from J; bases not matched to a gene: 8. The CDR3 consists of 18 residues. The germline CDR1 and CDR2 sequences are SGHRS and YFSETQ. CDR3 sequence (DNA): TGCGCCAGCAGCTTGTTGACAGGGGGTTTTAACTCCTACAATGAGCAGTTCTTC. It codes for CASSLLTGGFNSYNEQFF.

This CDR3 is CASSSPTGLGTGELFF. The CDR3 bases are TGTGCCAGCAGCTCGCCGACAGGGTTAGGGACCGGGGAGCTGTTTTTT. The rearrangement uses TRBV7-7 and TRBJ2-2; 7 bases are shared with TRBD1. Trimming removed 4 bases from V and 5 bases from J; junction bases left unmatched: 10. CDR1 and CDR2 (germline): SSHAT, FNYEAQ (reference sequence). The CDR3 spans 16 residues.

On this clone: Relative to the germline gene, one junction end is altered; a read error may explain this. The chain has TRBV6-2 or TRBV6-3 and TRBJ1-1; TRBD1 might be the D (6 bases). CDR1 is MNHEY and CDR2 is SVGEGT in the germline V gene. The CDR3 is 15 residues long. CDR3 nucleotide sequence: TGTGCCAGCAGTTACAGGGGGAACTGGAACCCTGAAGCTTTCTTT. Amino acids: CASSYRGNWNPEAFF.

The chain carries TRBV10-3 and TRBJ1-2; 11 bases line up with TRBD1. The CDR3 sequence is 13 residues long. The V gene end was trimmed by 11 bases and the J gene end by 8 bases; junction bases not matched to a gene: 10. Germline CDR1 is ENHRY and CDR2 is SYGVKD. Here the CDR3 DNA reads TGTGCCTCCGAAGGACAGGGGGCGCCCGGCTACACCTTC. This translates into CASEGQGAPGYTF.

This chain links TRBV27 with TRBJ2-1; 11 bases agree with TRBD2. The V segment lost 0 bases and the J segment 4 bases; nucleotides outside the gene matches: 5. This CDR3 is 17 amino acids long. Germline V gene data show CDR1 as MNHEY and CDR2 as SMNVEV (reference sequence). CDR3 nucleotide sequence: TGTGCCAGCAGTTTATCGGCCGGGACTAGCGGATACAATGAGCAGTTCTTC. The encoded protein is CASSLSAGTSGYNEQFF.

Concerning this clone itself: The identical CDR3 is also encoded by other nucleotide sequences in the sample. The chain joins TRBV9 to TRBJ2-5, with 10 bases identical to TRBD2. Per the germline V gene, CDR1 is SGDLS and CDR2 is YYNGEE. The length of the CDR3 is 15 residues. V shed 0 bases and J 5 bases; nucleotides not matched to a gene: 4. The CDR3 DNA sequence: TGTGCCAGCAGCGTAGGAGCGGGGGGGCCGGAGACCCAGTACTTC. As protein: CASSVGAGGPETQYF.

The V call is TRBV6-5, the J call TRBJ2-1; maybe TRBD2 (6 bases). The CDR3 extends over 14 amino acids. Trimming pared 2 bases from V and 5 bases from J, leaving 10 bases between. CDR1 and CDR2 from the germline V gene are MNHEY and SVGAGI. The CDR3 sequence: CASSYGGYNNEQFF. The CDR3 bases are TGTGCCAGCAGTTACGGGGGGTACAACAATGAGCAGTTCTTC.

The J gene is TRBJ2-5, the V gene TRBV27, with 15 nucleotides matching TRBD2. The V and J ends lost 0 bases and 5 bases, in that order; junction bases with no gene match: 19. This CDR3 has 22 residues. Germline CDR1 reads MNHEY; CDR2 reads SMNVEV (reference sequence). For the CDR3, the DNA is TGTGCCAGCAGTTTATCCCCGAGTCCCGGACTAGCGGGGGGGCGGGATCTGGAGACCCAGTACTTC. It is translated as CASSLSPSPGLAGGRDLETQYF.

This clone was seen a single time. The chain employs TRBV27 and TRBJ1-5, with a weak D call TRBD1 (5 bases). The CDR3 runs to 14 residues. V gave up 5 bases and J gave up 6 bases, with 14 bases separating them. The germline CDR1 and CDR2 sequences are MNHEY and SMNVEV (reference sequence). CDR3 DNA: TGTGCCAGCAGTCTCAGGGAACCCAGTCAGCCCCAGCATTTT. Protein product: CASSLREPSQPQHF.

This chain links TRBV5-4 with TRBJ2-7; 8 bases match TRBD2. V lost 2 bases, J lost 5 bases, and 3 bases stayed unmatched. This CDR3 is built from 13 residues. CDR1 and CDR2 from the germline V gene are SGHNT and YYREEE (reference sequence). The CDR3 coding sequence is TGTGCCAGCAGCTTAGGACTAGCCGACGAGCAGTACTTC. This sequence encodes CASSLGLADEQYF.

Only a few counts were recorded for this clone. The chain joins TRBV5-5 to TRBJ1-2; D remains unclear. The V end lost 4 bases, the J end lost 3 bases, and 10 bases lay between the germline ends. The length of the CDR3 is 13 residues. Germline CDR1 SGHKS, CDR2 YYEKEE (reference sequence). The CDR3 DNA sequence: TGTGCCAGCAGCCCCACGGGAGACTATGGCTACACCTTC. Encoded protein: CASSPTGDYGYTF.

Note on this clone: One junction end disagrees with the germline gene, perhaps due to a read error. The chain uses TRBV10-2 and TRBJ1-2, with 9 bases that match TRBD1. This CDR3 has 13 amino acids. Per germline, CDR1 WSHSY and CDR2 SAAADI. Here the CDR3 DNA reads TGCGCCAGCACCTTGGGGACAGGGAAAACTCCCTTCTTC. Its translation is CASTLGTGKTPFF.

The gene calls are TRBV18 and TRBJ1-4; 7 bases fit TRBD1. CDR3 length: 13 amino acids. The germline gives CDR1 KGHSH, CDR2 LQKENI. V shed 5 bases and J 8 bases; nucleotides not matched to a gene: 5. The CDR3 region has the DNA TGTGCCAGCTCAGCAGGGGGAGAGGAAAAACTGTTTTTT. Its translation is CASSAGGEEKLFF.

The CDR3 sequence is CASRKGQGAHGYTF. CDR3 coding DNA: TGTGCCAGCAGGAAGGGACAGGGGGCCCATGGCTACACCTTC. The rearrangement uses TRBV6-4 and TRBJ1-2, with TRBD1 matching 12 bases. This CDR3 contains 14 residues. Per the germline V gene, CDR1 is MRHNA and CDR2 is SNTAGT. V shed 6 bases and J 6 bases; nucleotides not matched to a gene: 5.

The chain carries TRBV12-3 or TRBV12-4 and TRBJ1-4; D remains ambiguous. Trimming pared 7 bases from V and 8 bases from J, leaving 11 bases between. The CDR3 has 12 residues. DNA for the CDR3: TGTGCCAGCAAGCAGGTAGAAGAAAAACTGTTTTTT. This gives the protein CASKQVEEKLFF.

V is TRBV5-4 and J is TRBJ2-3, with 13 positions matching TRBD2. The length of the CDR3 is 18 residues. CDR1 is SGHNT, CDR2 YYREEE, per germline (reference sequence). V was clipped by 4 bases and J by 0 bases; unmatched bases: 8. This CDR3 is CASSRTSGGARSTDTQYF. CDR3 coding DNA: TGTGCCAGCAGCCGAACTAGCGGGGGGGCCAGAAGCACAGATACGCAGTATTTT. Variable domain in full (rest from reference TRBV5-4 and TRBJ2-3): ETGVTQSPTHLIKTRGQQVTLRCSSQSGHNTVSWYQQALGQGPQFIFQYYREEENGRGNFPPRFSGLQFPNYSSELNVNALELDDSALYLCASSRTSGGARSTDTQYFGPGTRLTVL.

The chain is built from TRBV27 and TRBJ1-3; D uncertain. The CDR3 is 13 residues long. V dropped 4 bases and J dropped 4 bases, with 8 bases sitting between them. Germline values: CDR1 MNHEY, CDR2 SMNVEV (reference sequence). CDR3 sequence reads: CASSSAGGNTIYF. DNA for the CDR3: TGTGCCAGCAGTTCAGCAGGAGGAAACACCATATATTTT.

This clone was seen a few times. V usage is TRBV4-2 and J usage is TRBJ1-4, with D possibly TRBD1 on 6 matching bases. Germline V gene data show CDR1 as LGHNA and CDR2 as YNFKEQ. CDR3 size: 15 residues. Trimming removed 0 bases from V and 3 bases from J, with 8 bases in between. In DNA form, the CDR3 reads TGTGCCAGCAGCCAAGATCAGGGGCCTAATGAAAAACTGTTTTTT. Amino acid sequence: CASSQDQGPNEKLFF.

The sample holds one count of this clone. The CDR3 nucleotides are TGTGCCAGCAGCCGCGACGGGGGGAATAGCAATCAGCCCCAGCATTTT. The encoded protein is CASSRDGGNSNQPQHF. V is TRBV5-6 and J is TRBJ1-5, with D perhaps matching TRBD1 (5 bases). Trimming pared 4 bases from V and 0 bases from J, leaving 14 bases between. CDR3 length equals 16 residues. Germline V gene sequence: CDR1 SGHDT, CDR2 YYEEEE.

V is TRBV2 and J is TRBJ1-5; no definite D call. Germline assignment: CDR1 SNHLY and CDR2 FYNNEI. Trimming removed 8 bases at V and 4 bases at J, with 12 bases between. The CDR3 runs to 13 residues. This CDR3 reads CASRSHFNQPQHF. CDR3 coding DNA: TGTGCCAGCCGGAGCCACTTTAATCAGCCCCAGCATTTT.

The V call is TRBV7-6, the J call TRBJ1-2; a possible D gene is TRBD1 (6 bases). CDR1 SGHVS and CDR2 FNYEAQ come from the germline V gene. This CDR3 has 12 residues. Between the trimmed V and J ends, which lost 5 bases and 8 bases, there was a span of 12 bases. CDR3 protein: CASSPLRGGYTF. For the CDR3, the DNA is TGTGCCAGCAGCCCCCTGAGGGGGGGCTACACCTTC.

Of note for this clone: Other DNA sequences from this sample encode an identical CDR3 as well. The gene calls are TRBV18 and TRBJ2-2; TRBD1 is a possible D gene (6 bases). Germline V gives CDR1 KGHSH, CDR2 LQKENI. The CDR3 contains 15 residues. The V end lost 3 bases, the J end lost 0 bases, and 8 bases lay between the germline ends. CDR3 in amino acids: CASSPTGPNTGELFF. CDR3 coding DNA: TGTGCCAGCTCACCCACAGGGCCGAACACCGGGGAGCTGTTTTTT.